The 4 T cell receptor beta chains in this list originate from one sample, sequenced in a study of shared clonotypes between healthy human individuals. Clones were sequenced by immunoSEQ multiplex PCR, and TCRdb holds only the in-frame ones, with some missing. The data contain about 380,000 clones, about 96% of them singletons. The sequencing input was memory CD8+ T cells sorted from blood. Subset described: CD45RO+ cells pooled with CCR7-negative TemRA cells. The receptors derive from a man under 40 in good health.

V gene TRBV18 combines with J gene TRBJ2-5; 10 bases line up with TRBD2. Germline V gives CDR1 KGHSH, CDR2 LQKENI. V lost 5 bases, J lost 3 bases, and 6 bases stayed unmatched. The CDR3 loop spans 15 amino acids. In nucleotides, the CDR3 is TGTGCCAGCTCAGCGGGACTAGCGCCCGAAGAGACCCAGTACTTC. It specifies CASSAGLAPEETQYF.

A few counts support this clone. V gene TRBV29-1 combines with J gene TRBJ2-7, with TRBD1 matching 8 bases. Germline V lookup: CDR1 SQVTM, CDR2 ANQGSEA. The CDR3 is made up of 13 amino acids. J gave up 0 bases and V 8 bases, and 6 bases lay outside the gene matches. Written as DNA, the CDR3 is TGCAGCTTCAGGACAGGGCCCTCCTACGAGCAGTACTTC. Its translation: CSFRTGPSYEQYF.

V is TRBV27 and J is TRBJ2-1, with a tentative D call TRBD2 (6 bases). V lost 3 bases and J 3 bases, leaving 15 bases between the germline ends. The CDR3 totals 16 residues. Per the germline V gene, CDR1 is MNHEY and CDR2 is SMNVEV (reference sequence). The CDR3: CASSFSRTTYYNEQFF. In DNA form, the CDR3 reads TGTGCCAGCAGTTTTTCTAGGACTACATACTACAATGAGCAGTTCTTC.

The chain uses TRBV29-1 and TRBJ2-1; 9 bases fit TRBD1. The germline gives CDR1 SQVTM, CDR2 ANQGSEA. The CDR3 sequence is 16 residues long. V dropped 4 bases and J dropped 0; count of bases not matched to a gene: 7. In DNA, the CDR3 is TGCAGCGTTGTGGGACAGGGTTCAAGCTCCTACAATGAGCAGTTCTTC. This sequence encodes CSVVGQGSSSYNEQFF.